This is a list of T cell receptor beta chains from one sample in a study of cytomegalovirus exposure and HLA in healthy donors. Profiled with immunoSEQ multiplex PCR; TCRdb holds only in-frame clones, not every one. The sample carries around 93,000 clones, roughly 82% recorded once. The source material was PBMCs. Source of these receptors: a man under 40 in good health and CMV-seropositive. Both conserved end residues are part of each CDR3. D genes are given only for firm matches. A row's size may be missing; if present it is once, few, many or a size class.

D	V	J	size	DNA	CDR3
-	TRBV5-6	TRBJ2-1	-	TGTGCCAGCAGCTTGAGAGACAGAGTTTACAATGAGCAGTTCTTC	CASSLRDRVYNEQFF
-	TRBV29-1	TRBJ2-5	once	TGCAGCGTTGAACGCGAGGATTGGACCCAGTACTTC	CSVEREDWTQYF
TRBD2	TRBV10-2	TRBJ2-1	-	TGCGCCAGCAGTTTGACAGCGGGAGAACTCAATGAGCAGTTCTTC	CASSLTAGELNEQFF
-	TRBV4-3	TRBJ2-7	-	TGCGCCAGCAGCCAAGTGGGGCCTGGGAACTCCTACGAGCAGTACTTC	CASSQVGPGNSYEQYF
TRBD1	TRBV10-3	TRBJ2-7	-	TGTGCCATCAGTGCTGACAGGGAAAGGCCGTACGAGCAGTACTTC	CAISADRERPYEQYF
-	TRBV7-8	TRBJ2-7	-	TGTGCCAGCAGCGTTAGCCGGGCCTACGAGCAGTACTTC	CASSVSRAYEQYF
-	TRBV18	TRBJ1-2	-	TGTGCCAGCTCACATGACAGCTCAAATAACTATGGCTACACCTTC	CASSHDSSNNYGYTF
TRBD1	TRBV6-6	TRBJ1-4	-	TGTGCCATTCGGACAGGGGGCAGTGAAAAACTGTTTTTT	CAIRTGGSEKLFF
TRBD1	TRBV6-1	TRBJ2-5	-	TGTGCCAGCAGTGAAGGGACAGGGGGGCAAGAGACCCAGTACTTC	CASSEGTGGQETQYF
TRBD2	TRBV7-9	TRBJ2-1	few	TGTGCCAGCAGCGGGACGGTAGCGGGAGGCAATGAGCAGTTCTTC	CASSGTVAGGNEQFF
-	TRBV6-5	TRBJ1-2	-	TGTGCCAGCAATTCCCTAGACAGGACTTATGGCTACACCTTC	CASNSLDRTYGYTF
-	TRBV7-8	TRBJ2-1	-	TGTGCCAGCAGCTTTCACCTTGCGGGAACCAATGAGCAGTTCTTC	CASSFHLAGTNEQFF
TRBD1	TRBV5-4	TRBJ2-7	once	TGTGCCAGCAGCGATCCCGGGACAGGCGACCTCTACGAGCAGTACTTC	CASSDPGTGDLYEQYF
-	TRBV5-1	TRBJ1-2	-	TGCGCCAGCAGCACTGAACCGAATTCAAACTATGGCTACACCTTC	CASSTEPNSNYGYTF
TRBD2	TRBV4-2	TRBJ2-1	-	TGTGCCAGCAGGCCCGGCCTAGCGGGAGTTTATGAGCAGTTCTTC	CASRPGLAGVYEQFF
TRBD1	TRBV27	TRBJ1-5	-	TGTGCCAGCAGTAGCCCCTCGACAGGGGTCCGCAATCAGCCCCAGCATTTT	CASSSPSTGVRNQPQHF
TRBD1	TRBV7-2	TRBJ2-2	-	TGTGCCAGCATCGGACAGGGGTCGAACACCGGGGAGCTGTTTTTT	CASIGQGSNTGELFF
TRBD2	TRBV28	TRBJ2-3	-	TGTGCCAGCCGCGTAACCAAGCGGGAGTCCGATACGCAGTATTTT	CASRVTKRESDTQYF
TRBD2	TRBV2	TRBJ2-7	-	TGTGCCAGCAGTGAAGCTTTACCCCTAGCGGGGCACTACGAGCAGTACTTC	CASSEALPLAGHYEQYF
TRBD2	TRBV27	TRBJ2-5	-	TGTGCCAGCAGTTTACCCCAGACTAGCGGGGGAACCCCTCGACTACAAGAGACCCAGTACTTC	CASSLPQTSGGTPRLQETQYF